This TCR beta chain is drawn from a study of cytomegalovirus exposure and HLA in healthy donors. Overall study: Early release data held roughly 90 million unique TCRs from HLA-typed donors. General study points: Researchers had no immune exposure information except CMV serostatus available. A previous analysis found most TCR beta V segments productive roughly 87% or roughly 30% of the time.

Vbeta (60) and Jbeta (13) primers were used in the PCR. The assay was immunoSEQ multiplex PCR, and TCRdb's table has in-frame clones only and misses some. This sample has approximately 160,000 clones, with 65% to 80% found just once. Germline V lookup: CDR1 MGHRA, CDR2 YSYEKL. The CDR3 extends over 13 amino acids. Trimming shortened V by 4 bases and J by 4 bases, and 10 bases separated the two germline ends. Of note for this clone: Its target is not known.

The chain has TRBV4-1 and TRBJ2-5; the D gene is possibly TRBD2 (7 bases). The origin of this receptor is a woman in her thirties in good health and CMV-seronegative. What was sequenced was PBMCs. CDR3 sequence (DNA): TGCGCCAGCAGCCGGGGGGGGCTAGAGACCCAGTACTTC. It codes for CASSRGGLETQYF.